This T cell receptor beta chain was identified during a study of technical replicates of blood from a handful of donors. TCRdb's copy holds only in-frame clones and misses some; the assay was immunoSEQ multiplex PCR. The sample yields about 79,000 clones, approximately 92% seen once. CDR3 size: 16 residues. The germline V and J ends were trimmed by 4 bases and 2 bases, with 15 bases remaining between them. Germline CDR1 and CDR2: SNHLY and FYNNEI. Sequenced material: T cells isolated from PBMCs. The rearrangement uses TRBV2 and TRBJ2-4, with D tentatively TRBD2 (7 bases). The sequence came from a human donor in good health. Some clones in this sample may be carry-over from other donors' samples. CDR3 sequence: CASSGGGGASKNIQYF. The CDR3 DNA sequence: TGTGCCAGCAGTGGAGGCGGGGGCGCGTCCAAAAACATTCAGTACTTC.